This TCR beta chain was captured in a study of shared clonotypes between healthy human individuals. This clone appeared a few times. Looked up from germline, CDR1 is SQVTM and CDR2 is ANQGSEA. This CDR3 region has 14 residues. The V end was cut by 7 bases, the J end by 6 bases, with 19 bases between. Sorted subsets were amplified in replicate PCRs using about 210 ng DNA, roughly 30,000 T cell genomes. Sequenced by immunoSEQ multiplex PCR; TCRdb stores in-frame clones only, minus some. The table has roughly 2.2 million clones, less than 95% seen once. The V gene is TRBV29-1, the J gene TRBJ2-1; tentatively, D is TRBD1 (5 bases). The sequence came from a man in his late teens or twenties in good health. Some clones in this sample may be carry-over from other donors' samples. Sequenced: naive CD4+ T cells from PBMCs. Subset reported: CD45RA+ positively selected. CDR3 amino acids: CSATGRAQLNEQFF. Written as DNA, the CDR3 is TGCAGCGCCACAGGTAGGGCGCAGCTCAATGAGCAGTTCTTC.